One and the same sample provided the 19 T cell receptor beta chains below, sequenced in a study of T cell repertoires in cytomegalovirus infection. Using its own MiXCR run on the reads, TCRdb lists one record per CDR3 protein. This repertoire shows roughly 990,000 distinct CDR3 sequences, 30% to 40% found once; its top ten account for roughly an eighth. These receptors' targets are unknown. Here the sequenced sample was cultured CD8+ T cells from PBMCs, taken from culture after CMV antigen stimulation. The receptors originated from a human donor in good health (CMV status not recorded). Some clones in this sample may be carry-over from other donors' samples.

The CDR3, as DNA: TGTGCCAGCAGCTTAGACATCTCCCCCCTTTACGAGCAGTACTTC. It yields the protein CASSLDISPLYEQYF. The V gene is TRBV11-3, the J gene TRBJ2-7; D call uncertain. V lost 0 bases, J lost 4 bases, and 13 bases lay in between. The CDR3 is made up of 15 amino acids. Germline loops: CDR1 SGHNT, CDR2 YENEEA.

The sample holds a few counts of this clonotype. DNA for the CDR3: TGTGCCACCAGTGACCCCCGCAGGCAAGAGACCCAGTACTTC. Translating gives CATSDPRRQETQYF. The chain employs TRBV24-1 and TRBJ2-5; no definite D call. CDR1 is KGHDR, CDR2 SFDVKD, per germline. Trimming took off 4 bases at V and 2 bases at J, with 10 bases between the two ends. The CDR3 has 14 amino acids.

The genes are TRBV24-1 and TRBJ2-2; 8 bases fit TRBD1. CDR1 and CDR2 from the germline V gene are KGHDR and SFDVKD. V was clipped by 9 bases and J by 7 bases; unmatched bases: 12. CDR3 length equals 15 residues. CDR3 coding DNA: TGTGCCACCGGGTCTTGCAGGGGGCAAGGCGGGGAGCTGTTTTTT. Translated: CATGSCRGQGGELFF.

This clonotype was detected only a few times. The V gene is TRBV12-3 or TRBV12-4, the J gene TRBJ1-4, with D hard to call. This CDR3 has 13 amino acids. V gave up 9 bases and J gave up 8 bases, with 16 bases separating them. The CDR3 bases are TGTGCCAGTAAATTTACAGTTGGGGAAAAACTGTTTTTT. Encoded protein: CASKFTVGEKLFF.

The rearrangement links TRBV7-6 to TRBJ1-1; D is possibly TRBD1 (5 bases). Per the germline V gene, CDR1 is SGHVS and CDR2 is FNYEAQ. V lost 5 bases and J lost 6, with 13 bases in between. The CDR3 is made up of 13 amino acids. The CDR3 here is CASSRALGAEAFF. The CDR3 region has the DNA TGTGCCAGCAGCCGTGCCTTAGGGGCTGAAGCTTTCTTT.

The chain employs TRBV19 and TRBJ1-5; 8 nucleotides line up with TRBD1. CDR1 is LNHDA, CDR2 SQIVND, per germline (reference sequence). The junction had 10 bases not matched to a gene; V was cut back by 5 bases and J by 7 bases. The CDR3 sequence is 15 residues long. The CDR3 nucleotides are TGTGCCAGTAGTTGGGCAGGGGGCGCAGGGCAGCCCCAGCATTTT. Amino acid sequence: CASSWAGGAGQPQHF.

Turning to this clonotype: A read error may be the cause here, since a much bigger clone is one base away. The genes are TRBV12-3 or TRBV12-4 and TRBJ1-2, with TRBD1 matching over 10 bases. The CDR3 contains 15 residues. The CDR3: CVSSAGTGAIYGYTF. The CDR3 DNA reads TGTGTCAGCAGTGCAGGGACAGGGGCGATTTATGGCTACACCTTC.

At least ten counts were recorded for this clonotype. The DNA of the CDR3 is TGTGCCAGCAGTTTTCGGGCCTTAGGCAATGAGCAGTTCTTC. It translates to CASSFRALGNEQFF. The chain employs TRBV12-3 or TRBV12-4 and TRBJ2-1, with D unclear. Trimming left V 3 bases short and J 6 bases short, with 12 bases between. There are 14 residues in the CDR3.

This clonotype was picked up one time. The chain joins TRBV29-1 to TRBJ1-3; D unresolved. CDR3 length equals 14 residues. The V gene lost 2 bases and the J gene lost 0 bases, with 8 bases spanning the gap. The germline V gene encodes CDR1 SQVTM and CDR2 ANQGSEA. CDR3 coding DNA: TGCAGCGTTGAAAGGGCCCTCTCTGGAAACACCATATATTTT. Translating gives CSVERALSGNTIYF.

This clonotype appeared a few times. V usage is TRBV12-5 and J usage is TRBJ2-3, with D possibly matching TRBD1 (6 bases). V lost 8 bases and J 2 bases, leaving 11 bases between the germline ends. The V gene's germline CDR1 is LGHNT and CDR2 FRNRAP. This CDR3 is built from 13 residues. The CDR3 reads CASSTGYTDTQYF. The DNA of the CDR3 is TGTGCTAGTTCGACAGGATACACAGATACGCAGTATTTT. The variable domain in full, completed from reference TRBV12-5 and TRBJ2-3, reads DARVTQTPRHKVTEMGQEVTMRCQPILGHNTVFWYRQTMMQGLELLAYFRNRAPLDDSGMPKDRFSAEMPDATLATLKIQPSEPRDSAVYFCASSTGYTDTQYFGPGTRLTVL.

This clonotype was seen at least ten times. This chain uses TRBV20-1 with TRBJ1-2, with a tentative D call TRBD1 (6 bases). The CDR3 sequence is 12 residues long. The V gene lost 6 bases and the J gene lost 5 bases, with 13 bases spanning the gap. CDR1 DFQATT and CDR2 SNEGSKA come from the germline V gene (reference sequence). The CDR3 loop reads CSARWTVYGYTF. CDR3 sequence (DNA): TGCAGTGCCCGTTGGACAGTATATGGCTACACCTTC.

Regarding this clonotype: One end of the junction is discordant with germline, which a read error may explain. The rearrangement uses TRBV20-1 and TRBJ1-4; no definite D call. Germline lookup yields CDR1 DFQATT and CDR2 SNEGSKA (reference sequence). The CDR3 spans 16 residues. DNA for the CDR3: TGCAGTGCCCTCCCTTTCGTGGCGGCAACTAATGGAAAACTGTTTTTT. Its protein product is CSALPFVAATNGKLFF.

This clonotype appeared many times. The rearrangement links TRBV27 to TRBJ2-2, with a possible D match to TRBD2 (6 bases). This CDR3 region has 15 residues. Trimming pared 5 bases from V and 4 bases from J, leaving 14 bases between. Germline assignment: CDR1 MNHEY and CDR2 SMNVEV (reference sequence). CDR3 sequence reads: CASSGGGHRTGELFF. As DNA, the CDR3 is TGTGCCAGCAGTGGGGGAGGCCATCGCACCGGGGAGCTGTTTTTT.

The V gene is TRBV19, the J gene TRBJ1-5, with 9 bases matching TRBD1. Germline CDR1 and CDR2: LNHDA and SQIVND (reference sequence). The CDR3 length is 17 residues. The V and J ends lost 3 bases and 5 bases, in that order; junction bases with no gene match: 11. CDR3 nucleotide sequence: TGTGCCAGTAGTATTGGTAGAAACAGGGGGCGCCATCAGCCCCAGCATTTT. Translating gives CASSIGRNRGRHQPQHF.

The table lists this clonotype with a few counts. The chain uses TRBV23-1 and TRBJ2-1; tentative D call: TRBD2 (5 bases). TRBV23-1 counts as an open reading frame of uncertain function. This CDR3 region has 19 residues. V lost 2 bases and J lost 5, with 25 bases in between. The CDR3 DNA is TGCGCCAGCAGTCAAACGCCCCCCCGGGGAGCGCCTTCCAACAATGAGCAGTTCTTC. Protein product: CASSQTPPRGAPSNNEQFF.

This clonotype was detected only a few times. One end of the junction fails to match germline, which may point to a read error. The chain is built from TRBV7-7 and TRBJ2-4; D tentatively reads TRBD1 or TRBD2 (6 bases each). The germline gives CDR1 SSHAT, CDR2 FNYEAQ (reference sequence). The CDR3 length is 13 residues. The CDR3 is CASSPGGGYIQYF. The CDR3 DNA reads TGTGCTAGCAGCCCAGGAGGGGGGTACATTCAGTACTTC.

This clonotype was recorded many times. The chain has TRBV7-6 and TRBJ2-1; D is perhaps TRBD2 (7 bases). This CDR3 is 18 amino acids long. CDR1 is SGHVS and CDR2 is FNYEAQ in the germline V gene. V lost 5 bases to trimming and J lost 4 bases, with 24 bases between them. The CDR3 is CASSRTRRGGGLYNEQFF. The CDR3 DNA follows: TGTGCCAGCAGCCGTACTAGGAGGGGGGGAGGGCTTTACAATGAGCAGTTCTTC.

As concerns this clonotype: Given a much more abundant clone one base away, this may be a read error. The CDR3 loop is CTSSRGGDEYEQYF. The DNA for the CDR3 is TGTACCAGCAGCCGCGGAGGGGATGAATACGAGCAGTACTTC. This chain joins TRBV7-8 and TRBJ2-7, with a tentative D call TRBD2 (6 bases). Germline-derived CDR1 and CDR2 are SGHVS and FQNEAQ. CDR3 size: 14 residues.

The gene calls are TRBV15 and TRBJ1-2; a weak D match, TRBD1 (6 bases). Germline values: CDR1 LNHNV, CDR2 YYDKDF (reference sequence). The V and J ends lost 3 bases and 8 bases respectively, with 19 bases between them. The CDR3 has 15 residues. DNA for the CDR3: TGTGCCACCAGCAGCGACCTCCTAACAGGGCAAGGCTACACCTTC. Translating gives CATSSDLLTGQGYTF.